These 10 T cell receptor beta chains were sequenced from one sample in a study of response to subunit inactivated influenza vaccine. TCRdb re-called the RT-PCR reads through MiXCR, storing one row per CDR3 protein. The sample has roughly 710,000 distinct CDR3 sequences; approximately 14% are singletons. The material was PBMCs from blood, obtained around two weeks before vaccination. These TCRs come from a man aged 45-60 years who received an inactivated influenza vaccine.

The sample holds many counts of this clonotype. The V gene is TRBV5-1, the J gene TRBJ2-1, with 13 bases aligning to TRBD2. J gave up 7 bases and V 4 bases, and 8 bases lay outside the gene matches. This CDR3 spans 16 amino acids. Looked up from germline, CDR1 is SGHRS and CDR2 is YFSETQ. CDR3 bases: TGCGCCAGCAGCCAAGAAACGACTAGCGGGAGGAATGAGCAGTTCTTC. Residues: CASSQETTSGRNEQFF.

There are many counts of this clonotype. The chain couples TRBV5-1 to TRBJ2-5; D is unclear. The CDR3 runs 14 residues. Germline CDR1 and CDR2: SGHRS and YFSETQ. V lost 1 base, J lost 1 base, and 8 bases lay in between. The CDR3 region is CASSLSRIQETQYF. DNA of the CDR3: TGCGCCAGCAGCTTGTCAAGGATCCAAGAGACCCAGTACTTC.

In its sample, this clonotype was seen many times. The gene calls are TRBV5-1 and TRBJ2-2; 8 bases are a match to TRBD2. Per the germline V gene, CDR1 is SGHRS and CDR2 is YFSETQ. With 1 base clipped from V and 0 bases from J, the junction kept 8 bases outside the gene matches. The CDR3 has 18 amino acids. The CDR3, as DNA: TGCGCCAGCAGCTTGTCCCTAGCGGGTCCCGCGAACACCGGGGAGCTGTTTTTT. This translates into CASSLSLAGPANTGELFF.

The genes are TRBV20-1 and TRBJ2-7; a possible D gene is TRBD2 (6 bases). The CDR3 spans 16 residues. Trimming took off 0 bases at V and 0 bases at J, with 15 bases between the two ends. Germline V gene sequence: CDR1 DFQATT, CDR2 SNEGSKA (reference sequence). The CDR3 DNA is TGCAGTGCTAGAGATTTGCGGGGACTTAGCTCCTACGAGCAGTACTTC. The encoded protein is CSARDLRGLSSYEQYF.

In nucleotides, the CDR3 is TGTGCCAGCTCACCACGAAGTCAGGGAAATAATCAGCCCCAGCATTTT. Its translation: CASSPRSQGNNQPQHF. The V gene is TRBV18, the J gene TRBJ1-5; the D gene is possibly TRBD1 (5 bases). Germline V gives CDR1 KGHSH, CDR2 LQKENI. Trimming removed 1 base at V and 4 bases at J, with 14 bases between. This CDR3 contains 16 residues. Full variable domain (rest looked up from reference TRBV18 and TRBJ1-5): NAGVMQNPRHLVRRRGQEARLRCSPMKGHSHVYWYRQLPEEGLKFMVYLQKENIIDESGMPKERFSAEFPKEGPSILRIQQVVRGDSAAYFCASSPRSQGNNQPQHFGDGTRLSIL.

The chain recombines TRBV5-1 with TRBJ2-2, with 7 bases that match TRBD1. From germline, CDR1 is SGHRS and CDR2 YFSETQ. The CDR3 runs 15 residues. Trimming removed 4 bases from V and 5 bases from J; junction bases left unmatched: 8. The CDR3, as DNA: TGCGCCAGCAGCGGCCTATACAGGGGTACCGGGGAGCTGTTTTTT. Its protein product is CASSGLYRGTGELFF.

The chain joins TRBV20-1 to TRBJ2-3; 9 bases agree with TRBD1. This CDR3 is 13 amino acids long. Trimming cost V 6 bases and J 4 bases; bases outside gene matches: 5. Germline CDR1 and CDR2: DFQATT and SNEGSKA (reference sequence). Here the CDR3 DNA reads TGCAGTGCAACAGGGGGCGCATCAGATACGCAGTATTTT. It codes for CSATGGASDTQYF.

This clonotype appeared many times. CDR3 in DNA: TGCAGCGTTGAAGATGATGGGATTCCGTCCGATGAGCAGTTCTTC. This encodes CSVEDDGIPSDEQFF. The J gene is TRBJ2-1, the V gene TRBV29-1; D gene unclear. V was pared by 0 bases and J by 8 bases, with 17 bases between. In germline, CDR1 is SQVTM, CDR2 ANQGSEA. CDR3 length equals 15 residues.

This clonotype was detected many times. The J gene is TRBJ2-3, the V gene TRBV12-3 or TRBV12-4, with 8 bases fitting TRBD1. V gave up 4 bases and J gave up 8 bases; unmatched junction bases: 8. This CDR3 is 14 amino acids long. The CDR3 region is CASSSEQGVSTQYF. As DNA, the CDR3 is TGTGCCAGCAGTTCGGAACAGGGGGTCTCTACGCAGTATTTT.

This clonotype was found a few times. The CDR3 region is CASSVALVNTEAFF. The CDR3 DNA is TGTGCCAGCAGCGTAGCGCTCGTGAACACTGAAGCTTTCTTT. J is TRBJ1-1 and V is TRBV9; D ambiguous. The CDR3 runs to 14 residues. Germline CDR1 reads SGDLS; CDR2 reads YYNGEE. The V gene lost 0 bases and the J gene lost 0 bases, with 6 bases spanning the gap.